This entry features one TCR beta chain sequence. These data originate in a study of cytomegalovirus exposure and HLA in healthy donors. Germline V CDR1 and CDR2: MNHNS, SASEGT. V was pared by 5 bases and J by 3 bases, with 14 bases between. The length of the CDR3 is 15 residues. The PCR made use of 60 Vbeta and 13 Jbeta primers. Only in-frame clones appear in the TCRdb table, and some are missing; sequencing was by immunoSEQ multiplex PCR. The data hold fewer than 200,000 clones, with 76% observed a single time. This clonotype was obtained from a female donor in good health and CMV-seronegative. Sequenced input: PBMCs. The chain carries TRBV6-1 and TRBJ2-1; the D gene is possibly TRBD1 (6 bases). CDR3 DNA: TGTGCCAGCAGTCTAGATTCACAGGGCTACAATGAGCAGTTCTTC. Amino acid sequence: CASSLDSQGYNEQFF.